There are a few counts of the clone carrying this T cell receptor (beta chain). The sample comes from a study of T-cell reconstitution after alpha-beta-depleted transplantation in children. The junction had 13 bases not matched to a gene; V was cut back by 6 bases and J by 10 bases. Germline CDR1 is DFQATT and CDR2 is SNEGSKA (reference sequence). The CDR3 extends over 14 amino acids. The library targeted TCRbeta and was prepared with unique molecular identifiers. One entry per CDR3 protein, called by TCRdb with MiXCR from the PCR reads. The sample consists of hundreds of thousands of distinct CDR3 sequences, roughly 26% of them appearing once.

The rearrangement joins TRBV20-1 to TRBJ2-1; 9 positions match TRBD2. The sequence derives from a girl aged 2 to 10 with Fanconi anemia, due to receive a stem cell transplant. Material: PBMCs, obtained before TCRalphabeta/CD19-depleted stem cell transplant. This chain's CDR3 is CSARRLVSGREQFF. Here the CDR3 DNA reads TGCAGTGCCAGAAGGTTAGTTAGCGGGAGAGAGCAGTTCTTC.